This T cell receptor (beta chain) came from a study of T cell repertoires in cytomegalovirus infection. Turning to the study itself: An indication of both CMV infection and matching HLA type came from public TCR beta signatures.

General observations from the study: Cumulative public TCR beta family frequency identified CMV carriers with the relevant HLA. It was HLA-C-restricted CMV-specific TCR beta clonotypes that dominated the response ex vivo.

About this clonotype itself: Its antigen remains unknown.

The CDR3 length is 14 residues. V gave up 2 bases and J gave up 6 bases, with 10 bases separating them. TCRdb re-called the reads with MiXCR, one entry per CDR3 protein. Altogether 100,000 to 150,000 distinct CDR3 sequences are present, more than 20% being singletons, with the ten largest covering 30% to 40%. This chain links TRBV12-3 or TRBV12-4 with TRBJ1-4; no clear D. This receptor was obtained from a human donor in good health (CMV status not recorded). Some clones in this sample may be carry-over from other donors' samples. Sample: PBMCs, sequenced either directly or after in vitro stimulation (not recorded which). In nucleotides, the CDR3 is TGTGCCAGCAGTTTACAGACATCCTATGAAAAACTGTTTTTT. Residues: CASSLQTSYEKLFF.